This entry lists 3 T cell receptor beta chains sequenced from one sample in a study of T-cell reconstitution after alpha-beta-depleted transplantation in children. Library preparation (for TCRbeta) was performed with unique molecular identifiers. One entry per CDR3 protein, called by TCRdb with MiXCR from the PCR reads. Among hundreds of thousands of distinct CDR3 sequences, 10% to 15% were seen once, and the ten largest hold approximately 2.1%. This specimen consisted of PBMCs, mostly from graft donor cells, obtained 360 days after TCRalphabeta/CD19-depleted stem cell transplant. These TCRs come from a male patient younger than 18 who had a stem cell transplant for acute myeloid leukemia, so the T cells may come from the graft donor.

The chain employs TRBV12-3 or TRBV12-4 and TRBJ1-1; D gene uncertain. The CDR3 totals 14 residues. The germline V and J ends were trimmed by 3 bases and 0 bases, with 8 bases remaining between them. The CDR3 here is CASSFQNMNTEAFF. Here the CDR3 DNA reads TGTGCCAGCAGTTTTCAGAATATGAACACTGAAGCTTTCTTT.

The V and J genes are TRBV28 and TRBJ2-2; TRBD1 matches 8 bases. The J segment lost 7 bases and the V segment lost 1 base, leaving 11 bases of the junction unmatched. There are 17 residues in the CDR3. Looked up from germline, CDR1 is MDHEN and CDR2 is SYDVKM. CDR3 loop: CASSLLYRTGGIGELFF. CDR3 bases: TGTGCCAGCAGTTTATTGTATCGTACAGGGGGAATCGGGGAGCTGTTTTTT.

The chain employs TRBV20-1 and TRBJ2-1, with 7 bases fitting TRBD2. This CDR3 spans 16 amino acids. Germline-derived CDR1 and CDR2 are DFQATT and SNEGSKA (reference sequence). CDR3 bases: TGCAGAGCCTACAGCACGGGGGGTAGCTCCTACAATGAGCAGTTCTTC. This codes for CRAYSTGGSSYNEQFF.